These T cell receptor beta chains were read from a single sample in a study of Ad26.COV2.S vaccination and SARS-CoV-2 variants. The assay was immunoSEQ multiplex PCR, and TCRdb's table has in-frame clones only and misses some. The data contain about 350,000 clones, about 89% of them singletons. The sequencing used peripheral blood, collected in a trial of Ad26.COV2.S vaccine versus placebo. These receptors came from a person between 18 and 65 years old who received the Ad26.COV2.S COVID-19 vaccine or a placebo. CDR3s include the opening cysteine and the closing phenylalanine or tryptophan. Each record gives: J gene, V gene, clone size, D gene, CDR3 DNA, CDR3 protein. D genes are given only for firm matches. The size of a clone is reported for some rows only, either as once, few or many, or as a class for expanded clones.

>TRBJ2-2|TRBV29-1|many|TRBD1
TGCAGCGCCCGGGACAGGGTGGGGTTATATGACACCGGGGAGCTGTTTTTT
CSARDRVGLYDTGELFF
>TRBJ2-7|TRBV18|once|NA
TGTGCCAGCTCACTAGAGGCTAACTTAGCTACCTACGAGCAGTACTTC
CASSLEANLATYEQYF
>TRBJ1-1|TRBV6-5|NA|NA
TGTGCCAGCAGTTACGGAGGAAGGATAGACACTGAAGCTTTCTTT
CASSYGGRIDTEAFF
>TRBJ1-4|TRBV30|NA|NA
TGTGCCTGCACAGGGAGTAGGGAAAAACTGTTTTTT
CACTGSREKLFF
>TRBJ1-1|TRBV28|NA|NA
TGTGCCAGCAGCCCGTCACGCACTGAAGCTTTCTTT
CASSPSRTEAFF
>TRBJ2-1|TRBV5-1|NA|NA
TGCGCCAGCAGCTCCCGAACTGCTGAGTCTACAAATGAGCAGTTCTTC
CASSSRTAESTNEQFF
>TRBJ1-5|TRBV18|NA|NA
TGTGCCAGCTCACCCCGACCTTTGAGGGGTGGCAATCAGCCCCAGCATTTT
CASSPRPLRGGNQPQHF
>TRBJ2-1|TRBV5-1|NA|TRBD2
TGCGCCAGCAGCATACTCACTAGCGGGAGGGCAAATGAGCAGTTCTTC
CASSILTSGRANEQFF
>TRBJ2-1|TRBV6-1|NA|TRBD2
TGTGCCAGCAGTGAGTCTAGCGGGAGTATCCATGAGCAGTTCTTC
CASSESSGSIHEQFF
>TRBJ2-7|TRBV28|NA|NA
TGTGCCAGCAAAACAGCCAGGGGAGACTACGAGCAGTACTTC
CASKTARGDYEQYF
>TRBJ1-1|TRBV14|NA|NA
TGTGCCAGCAGCCAGCAGCAGTACACTGAAGCTTTCTTT
CASSQQQYTEAFF
>TRBJ1-6|TRBV18|NA|NA
TGTGCCAGCTCACGGACAGAGAATAATTCACCCCTCCACTTT
CASSRTENNSPLHF
>TRBJ2-6|TRBV9|NA|NA
TGTGCCAGCAGCGTAGGCTCTGGGGCCAACGTCCTGACTTTC
CASSVGSGANVLTF
>TRBJ1-2|TRBV4-1|NA|NA
TGCGCCAGCAGCCAAGGGTCAGGGTATGGCTACACCTTC
CASSQGSGYGYTF
>TRBJ2-2|TRBV4-2|NA|TRBD2
TGTGCCAGCAGCCAGGTCGCCAGGACTAGCGGGAGTGGGGAGCTGTTTTTT
CASSQVARTSGSGELFF
>TRBJ1-4|TRBV9|few|TRBD1
TGTGCCAGCAGCAGACAACCGCGACAGGGGCCAGACTCAACTAATGAAAAACTGTTTTTT
CASSRQPRQGPDSTNEKLFF
>TRBJ2-4|TRBV29-1|once|NA
TGCAGCGTTGGGGGGTTAGAAGCCAAAAACATTCAGTACTTC
CSVGGLEAKNIQYF
>TRBJ2-1|TRBV11-2|NA|NA
TGTGCCAGCAGCCATATGGTGACGGCCTACAATGAGCAGTTCTTC
CASSHMVTAYNEQFF
>TRBJ2-2|TRBV19|NA|NA
TGTGCCAGTAGTATCAGCGGACTACAAACCGGGGAGCTGTTTTTT
CASSISGLQTGELFF
>TRBJ1-1|TRBV7-8|NA|NA
TGTGCCAGCAGCTTAGCGGCAGCGAACACTGAAGCTTTCTTT
CASSLAAANTEAFF
>TRBJ2-1|TRBV19|NA|NA
TGTGCCAGTAGTATAGGTAGCGCAGGTTACAATGAGCAGTTCTTC
CASSIGSAGYNEQFF
>TRBJ2-3|TRBV10-2|NA|NA
TGCGCCAGCAGTGAAGGAGCAGATACGCAGTATTTT
CASSEGADTQYF
>TRBJ2-1|TRBV28|NA|TRBD1
TGTGCCAGCAGTACTCAGACAGGGGGTAGTGAGCAGTTCTTC
CASSTQTGGSEQFF
>TRBJ2-3|TRBV5-4|NA|TRBD2
TGTGCCAGCAGCTTGGATATAGCGGGAGGAAGGGATGCGACAGATACGCAGTATTTT
CASSLDIAGGRDATDTQYF
>TRBJ2-2|TRBV4-2|NA|NA
TGTGCCAGCAGCCAAGAGGTTATGAGGGGGGCGAACACCGGGGAGCTGTTTTTT
CASSQEVMRGANTGELFF
>TRBJ1-3|TRBV3-1/TRBV3-2|NA|NA
TGTGCCAGCAGCCCCCAAGAGAGCTCTGGAAACACCATATATTTT
CASSPQESSGNTIYF
>TRBJ1-1|TRBV5-5|once|TRBD1
TGTGCCAGCAGCATGACAGGGCTCACTGAAGCTTTCTTT
CASSMTGLTEAFF
>TRBJ1-4|TRBV19|NA|NA
TGTGCCAGTAGTATAGCGAGGGCCAATGAAAAACTGTTTTTT
CASSIARANEKLFF
>TRBJ1-4|TRBV16|once|NA
TGTGCCAGCAGCCAATCAGGGAACTCTAATGAAAAACTGTTTTTT
CASSQSGNSNEKLFF